Given below is one TCR beta chain in context. Its target is not known. The assay was run at survey level. Sequencing was performed with immunoSEQ multiplex PCR; in TCRdb, only in-frame clones are kept and a portion is missing. The table shows about 29,000 clones, with 65% to 80% occurring only once. The data originate from a study of STAT5B mutations in CD4+ large granular lymphocyte leukemia. On the study more broadly: Healthy donors showed HLA-associated enrichment of the CDR3 'QG' motif.

Findings and caveats of the study: TRBV06-family usage was enriched in top patient clones (8/27) versus controls (2/35). Roughly 27% of private leukemic clonotypes occurred rarely in other patients' non-leukemic repertoires.

The V end was cut by 1 base, the J end by 0 bases, with 9 bases between. The CDR3 has 16 residues. Germline V gene sequence: CDR1 LGHNA, CDR2 YNFKEQ. Sequenced sample: CD4+ T cells from blood buffy coats. The gene calls are TRBV4-2 and TRBJ1-4; D not resolved. The TCR sequence derives from a human donor in good health. The CDR3 region is CASSQGEGPTNEKLFF. The DNA for the CDR3 is TGTGCCAGCAGCCAAGGGGAGGGTCCAACTAATGAAAAACTGTTTTTT.